This TCR beta chain emerged from a study of T cell repertoires in cytomegalovirus infection. The V end was cut by 3 bases, the J end by 3 bases, with 14 bases between. Germline V lookup: CDR1 LNHDA, CDR2 SQIVND (reference sequence). The CDR3 has 15 amino acids. One entry per CDR3 protein results from TCRdb running MiXCR on the reads. The sample consists of around 570,000 distinct CDR3 sequences, around two fifths of them appearing once. This clonotype was observed a few times. No antigen is known for it. V gene TRBV19 combines with J gene TRBJ1-2, with D possibly matching TRBD1 (5 bases). The material was cultured PBMCs, obtained from culture after CMV antigen stimulation. This TCR came from a human donor in good health (CMV status not recorded). Some clones in this sample may be carry-over from other donors' samples. The CDR3: CASSIPGAPYYGYTF. The CDR3, as DNA: TGTGCCAGTAGTATTCCCGGGGCGCCTTACTATGGCTACACCTTC.